This T cell receptor (beta chain) is from a study of shared clonotypes between healthy human individuals. Sequencing used immunoSEQ multiplex PCR; TCRdb keeps in-frame clones, though not all of them. Of over a million clones listed, approximately 98% are singletons. The CDR3 sequence is 15 residues long. The germline V gene has CDR1 MNHNS and CDR2 SASEGT. Unmatched junction bases numbered 5, after V lost 4 bases and J lost 1 base. The sequence came from a man under 40 in good health. The V and J genes are TRBV6-1 and TRBJ1-1; 8 bases fit TRBD1. What was sequenced was naive CD4+ T cells sorted from blood. Subset defined: CD45RA+ positively selected. Written as DNA, the CDR3 is TGTGCCAGCAGTGGCCGACAGGGGACGAACACTGAAGCTTTCTTT. It specifies CASSGRQGTNTEAFF.